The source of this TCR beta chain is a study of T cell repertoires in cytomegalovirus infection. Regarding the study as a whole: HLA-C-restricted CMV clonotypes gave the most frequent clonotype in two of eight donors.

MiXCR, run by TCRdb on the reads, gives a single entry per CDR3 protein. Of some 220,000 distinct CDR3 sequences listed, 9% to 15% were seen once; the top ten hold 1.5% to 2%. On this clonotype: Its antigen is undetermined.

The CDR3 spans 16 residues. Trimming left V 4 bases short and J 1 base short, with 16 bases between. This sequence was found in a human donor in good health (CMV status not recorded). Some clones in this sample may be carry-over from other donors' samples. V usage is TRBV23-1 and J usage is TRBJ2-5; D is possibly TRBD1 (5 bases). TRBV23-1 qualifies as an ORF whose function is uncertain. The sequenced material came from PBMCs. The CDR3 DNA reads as TGCGCCAGCAGTCCCTCCGAAGGGGCAGCCCAAGAGACCCAGTACTTC. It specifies CASSPSEGAAQETQYF.